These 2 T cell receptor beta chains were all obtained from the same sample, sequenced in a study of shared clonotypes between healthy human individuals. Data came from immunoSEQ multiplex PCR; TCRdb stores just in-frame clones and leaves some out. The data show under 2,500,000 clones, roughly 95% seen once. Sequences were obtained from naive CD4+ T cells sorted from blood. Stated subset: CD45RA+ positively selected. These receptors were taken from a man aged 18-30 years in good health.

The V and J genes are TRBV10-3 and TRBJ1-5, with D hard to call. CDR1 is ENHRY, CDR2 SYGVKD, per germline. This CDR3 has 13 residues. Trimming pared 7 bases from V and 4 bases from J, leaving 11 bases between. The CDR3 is CAINSFENQPQHF. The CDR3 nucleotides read TGTGCCATCAATAGTTTTGAAAATCAGCCCCAGCATTTT.

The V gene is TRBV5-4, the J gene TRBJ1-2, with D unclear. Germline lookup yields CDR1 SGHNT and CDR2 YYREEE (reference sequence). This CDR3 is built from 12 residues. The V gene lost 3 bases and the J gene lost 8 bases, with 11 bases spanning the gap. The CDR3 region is CASSYTTGGYTF. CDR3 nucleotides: TGTGCCAGCAGCTATACGACTGGAGGCTACACCTTC.